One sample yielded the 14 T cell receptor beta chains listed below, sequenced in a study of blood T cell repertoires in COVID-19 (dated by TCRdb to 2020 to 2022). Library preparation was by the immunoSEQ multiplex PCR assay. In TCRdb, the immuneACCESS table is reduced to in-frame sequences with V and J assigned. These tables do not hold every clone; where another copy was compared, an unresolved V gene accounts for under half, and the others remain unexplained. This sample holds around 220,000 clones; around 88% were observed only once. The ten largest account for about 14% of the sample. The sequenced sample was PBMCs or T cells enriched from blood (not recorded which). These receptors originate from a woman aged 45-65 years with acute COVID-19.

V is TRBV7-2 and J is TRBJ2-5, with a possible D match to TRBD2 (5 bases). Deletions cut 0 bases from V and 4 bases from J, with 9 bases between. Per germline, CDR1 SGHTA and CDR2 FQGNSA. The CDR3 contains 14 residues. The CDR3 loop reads CASSLAGVAETQYF. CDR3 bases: TGTGCCAGCAGCTTAGCGGGAGTGGCAGAGACCCAGTACTTC.

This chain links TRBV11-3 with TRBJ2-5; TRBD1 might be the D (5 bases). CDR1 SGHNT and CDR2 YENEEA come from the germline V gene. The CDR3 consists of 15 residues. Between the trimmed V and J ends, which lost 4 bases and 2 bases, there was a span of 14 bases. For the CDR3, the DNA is TGTGCCAGCAGCTCCGGTGGGGCGAATCAAGAGACCCAGTACTTC. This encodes CASSSGGANQETQYF.

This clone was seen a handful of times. In DNA, the CDR3 is TGTGCCAGCAGTGAAGCGAAAATTGGAATAGCGGGAGTGAGCCACGAGCAGTACTTC. Translation gives CASSEAKIGIAGVSHEQYF. The chain combines TRBV2 with TRBJ2-7, with 9 nucleotides matching TRBD2. The CDR3 is 19 residues long. V gave up 0 bases and J gave up 5 bases; unmatched junction bases: 17. Germline V gene data show CDR1 as SNHLY and CDR2 as FYNNEI.

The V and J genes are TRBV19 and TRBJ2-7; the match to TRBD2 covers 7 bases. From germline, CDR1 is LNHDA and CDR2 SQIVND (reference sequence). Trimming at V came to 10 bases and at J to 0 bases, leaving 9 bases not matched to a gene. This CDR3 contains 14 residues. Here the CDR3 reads CATSSGPNSYEQYF. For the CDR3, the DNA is TGTGCCACTTCTAGCGGACCGAACTCCTACGAGCAGTACTTC.

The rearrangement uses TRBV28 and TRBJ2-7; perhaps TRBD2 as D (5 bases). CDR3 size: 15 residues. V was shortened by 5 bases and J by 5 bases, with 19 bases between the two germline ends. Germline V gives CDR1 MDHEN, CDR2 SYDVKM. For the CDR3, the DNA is TGTGCCAGCAGTCCCGCGGACGGACTCCCTAACGAGCAGTACTTC. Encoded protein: CASSPADGLPNEQYF.

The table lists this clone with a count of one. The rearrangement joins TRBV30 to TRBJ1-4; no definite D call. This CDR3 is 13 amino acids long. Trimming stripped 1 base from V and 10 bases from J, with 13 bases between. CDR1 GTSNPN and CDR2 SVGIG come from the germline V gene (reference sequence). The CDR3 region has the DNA TGTGCCTGGAGTGGCGGGTCCGCCGGAAAACTGTTTTTT. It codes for CAWSGGSAGKLFF.

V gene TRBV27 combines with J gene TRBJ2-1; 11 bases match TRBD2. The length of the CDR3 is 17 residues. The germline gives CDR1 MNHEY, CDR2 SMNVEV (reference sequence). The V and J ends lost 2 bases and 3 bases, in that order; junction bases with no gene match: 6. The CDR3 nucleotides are TGTGCCAGCAGTTTAGGAACTAGCGGGAGTTACTACAATGAGCAGTTCTTC. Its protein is CASSLGTSGSYYNEQFF.

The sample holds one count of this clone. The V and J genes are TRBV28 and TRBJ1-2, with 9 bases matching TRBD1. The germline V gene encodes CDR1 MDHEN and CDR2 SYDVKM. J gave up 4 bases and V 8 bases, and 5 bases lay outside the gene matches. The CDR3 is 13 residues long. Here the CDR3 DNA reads TGTGCCAGCCGAACAGGGGGCATCTATGGCTACACCTTC. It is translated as CASRTGGIYGYTF.

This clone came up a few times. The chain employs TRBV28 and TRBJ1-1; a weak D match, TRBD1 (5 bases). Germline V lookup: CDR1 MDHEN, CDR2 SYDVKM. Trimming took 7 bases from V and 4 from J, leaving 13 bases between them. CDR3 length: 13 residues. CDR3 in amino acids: CASIFGATTEAFF. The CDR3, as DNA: TGTGCCAGCATTTTTGGGGCCACCACTGAAGCTTTCTTT. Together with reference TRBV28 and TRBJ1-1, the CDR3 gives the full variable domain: DVKVTQSSRYLVKRTGEKVFLECVQDMDHENMFWYRQDPGLGLRLIYFSYDVKMKEKGDIPEGYSVSREKKERFSLILESASTNQTSMYLCASIFGATTEAFFGQGTRLTVV.

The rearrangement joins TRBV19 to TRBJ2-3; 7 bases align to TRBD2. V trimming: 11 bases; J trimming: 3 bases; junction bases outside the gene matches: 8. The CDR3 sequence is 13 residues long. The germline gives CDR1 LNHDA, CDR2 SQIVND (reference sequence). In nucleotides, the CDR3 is TGTGCCGGCCAGACTAGCAGGACAGATACGCAGTATTTT. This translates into CAGQTSRTDTQYF.

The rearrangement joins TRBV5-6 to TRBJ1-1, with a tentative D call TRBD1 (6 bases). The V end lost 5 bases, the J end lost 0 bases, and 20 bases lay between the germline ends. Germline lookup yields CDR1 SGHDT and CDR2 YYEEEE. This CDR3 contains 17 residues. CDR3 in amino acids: CASSGQGQSSLNTEAFF. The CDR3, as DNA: TGTGCCAGCAGTGGGCAGGGGCAGTCATCCTTGAACACTGAAGCTTTCTTT.

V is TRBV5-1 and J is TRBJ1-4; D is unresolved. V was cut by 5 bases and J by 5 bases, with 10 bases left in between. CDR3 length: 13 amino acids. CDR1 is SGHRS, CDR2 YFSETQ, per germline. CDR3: CASSNPGNEKLFF. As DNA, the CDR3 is TGCGCCAGCAGTAACCCAGGCAATGAAAAACTGTTTTTT.

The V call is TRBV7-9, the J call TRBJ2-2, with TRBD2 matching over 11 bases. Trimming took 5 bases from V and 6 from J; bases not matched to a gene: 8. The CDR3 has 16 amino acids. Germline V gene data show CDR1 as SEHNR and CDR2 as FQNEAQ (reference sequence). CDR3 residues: CASSPTSGSWAGELFF. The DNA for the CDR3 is TGTGCCAGCAGCCCCACTAGCGGGAGTTGGGCCGGGGAGCTGTTTTTT.

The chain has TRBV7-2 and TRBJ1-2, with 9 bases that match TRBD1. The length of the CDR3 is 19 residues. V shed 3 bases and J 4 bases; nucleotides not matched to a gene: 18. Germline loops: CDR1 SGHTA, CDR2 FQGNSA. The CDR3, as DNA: TGTGCCAGCAGCTTCGGCCGGGACAGGGTTTTAGTAACTATCTATGGCTACACCTTC. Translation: CASSFGRDRVLVTIYGYTF.